This is a list of T cell receptor beta chains from one sample in a study of cytomegalovirus exposure and HLA in healthy donors. Only in-frame clones appear in the TCRdb table, and some are missing; sequencing was by immunoSEQ multiplex PCR. The sample records hundreds of thousands of clones, 70% to 90% being singletons. Material for sequencing was PBMCs. These receptors were taken from a woman under 30 in good health and CMV-seronegative. The CDR3 runs from the conserved cysteine through the conserved F or W. The order of the fields is D gene, clone size, J gene, V gene, CDR3 DNA, CDR3 protein. D genes are given only for firm matches. A clone size is listed for some rows: how often the clone was seen (once, few, many), or a class if it is expanded.

>TRBD1|.|TRBJ1-2|TRBV14
TGTGCCAGCAGCCAAACCGCCGGGACAGGGAATGGCTACACCTTC
CASSQTAGTGNGYTF
>.|.|TRBJ2-7|TRBV9
TGTGCCAGCAGCTTAGAATTCAGGGGCCGCGACTACGAGCAGTACTTC
CASSLEFRGRDYEQYF
>TRBD1|.|TRBJ2-7|TRBV5-4
TGTGCCAGCAGGGACAGGGGGCGGCCCGAGCAGTACTTC
CASRDRGRPEQYF
>TRBD1|.|TRBJ2-1|TRBV7-9
TGTTCCAGCAGCTTAGACAGGGAAAGATTCAATGAGCAGTTCTTC
CSSSLDRERFNEQFF
>TRBD1|.|TRBJ1-2|TRBV6-5
TGTGCCAGCAGTTACTCGATGGGGACAGGGGGAAATGGCTACACCTTC
CASSYSMGTGGNGYTF
>.|.|TRBJ2-7|TRBV10-3
TGTGCCATCAGTGAGTCGAGGCGGGGTCATCTCTACGAGCAGTACTTC
CAISESRRGHLYEQYF
>.|.|TRBJ1-2|TRBV27
TGTGCCAGCAGTTTAGACTACAGTGACTATGGCTACACCTTC
CASSLDYSDYGYTF
>.|.|TRBJ1-1|TRBV7-9
TGTGCCAGCAGCTTAGGGTCATCCGGACACACTTTGGCCGCTTTCTTT
CASSLGSSGHTLAAFF
>.|.|TRBJ2-5|TRBV4-1
TGCGCCAGCAGCCACGATGGACTACCGGGAGACCGACAAGAGACCCAGTACTTC
CASSHDGLPGDRQETQYF
>.|.|TRBJ1-5|TRBV19
TGTGCCAGTAGTATTTATCTCCAGCCCCAGCATTTT
CASSIYLQPQHF
>.|.|TRBJ2-7|TRBV19
TGTGCCAGTAGTATAAACAGGTACGAGCAGTACTTC
CASSINRYEQYF
>.|once|TRBJ1-5|TRBV27
TGTGCCAGCAGCCGCGGAGGTCAGCCCCAGCATTTT
CASSRGGQPQHF
>.|.|TRBJ1-2|TRBV6-1
TGTGCCAGCAGTGCCGTACAGGCTAGTGGTGGCTACACCTTC
CASSAVQASGGYTF
>TRBD1|.|TRBJ2-2|TRBV2
TGTGCCAGCAGCATCAAGACCCAGGGGGAAAGGGTGCTGTTTTTT
CASSIKTQGERVLFF
>.|.|TRBJ2-3|TRBV27
TGTGCCAGCAGTCCGTTACTCCGGGACAACACAGATACGCAGTATTTT
CASSPLLRDNTDTQYF
>TRBD2|.|TRBJ2-3|TRBV7-9
TGTGCCAGCAGCTTAGCTAGCGGGGGGGCAGATACGCAGTATTTT
CASSLASGGADTQYF
>TRBD2|.|TRBJ2-3|TRBV10-3
TGTGCCACCGGGACTAGCGGGGGAGCTAACACAGATACGCAGTATTTT
CATGTSGGANTDTQYF
>.|.|TRBJ2-3|TRBV5-4
TGTGCCAGCAGCATGGGGAGTGTTGGGGATACGCAGTATTTT
CASSMGSVGDTQYF
>TRBD2|.|TRBJ2-1|TRBV7-9
TGTGCCAGCAGCTTATGGGCTAGCGGGTCTAACAATGAGCAGTTCTTC
CASSLWASGSNNEQFF
>.|.|TRBJ2-7|TRBV16
TGTGCCAGCAGCCAAACCCTAGGTAACACCTACGAGCAGTACTTC
CASSQTLGNTYEQYF
>TRBD1|.|TRBJ1-6|TRBV10-3
TGTGCCATCAGTGAGCAGGGGGCGGTCAATTCACCCCTCCACTTT
CAISEQGAVNSPLHF
>.|.|TRBJ2-7|TRBV7-8
TGTGCCAGCAGCTTAGAGAGGCTCTGGTGGCTAGGGGTGCAGTACTTC
CASSLERLWWLGVQYF
>TRBD1|.|TRBJ1-4|TRBV30
TGTGCCTGGGCAGGGGGCGCGGAGAATGAAAAACTGTTTTTT
CAWAGGAENEKLFF
>TRBD1|.|TRBJ2-2|TRBV13
TGTGCCAGCAGGTCAGGGGGCACCGGGGAGCTGTTTTTT
CASRSGGTGELFF
>.|.|TRBJ2-4|TRBV6-1
TGTGCCAGCAGTGATACGGGACACCTAGCCAAAAACATTCAGTACTTC
CASSDTGHLAKNIQYF
>TRBD1|.|TRBJ1-6|TRBV6-5
TGTGCTACAACAGGGGAGCGGTCCTATAATTCACCCCTCCACTTT
CATTGERSYNSPLHF
>TRBD1|once|TRBJ2-7|TRBV2
TGTGCCAGCAGTGAACGGCAGGGGGCCGAGCAGTACTTC
CASSERQGAEQYF
>.|.|TRBJ1-1|TRBV5-1
TGCGCCAGCAGCGTGACAACCCAGAACACTGAAGCTTTCTTT
CASSVTTQNTEAFF
>TRBD1|.|TRBJ2-2|TRBV5-4
TGTGCCAGCAGCACTTGGGACAGGGTGAGCACCGGGGAGCTGTTTTTT
CASSTWDRVSTGELFF
>.|.|TRBJ1-4|TRBV9
TGTGCCAGCAGCGTAGAACAGGCGGGAGGAAATGAAAAACTGTTTTTT
CASSVEQAGGNEKLFF
>.|.|TRBJ1-6|TRBV11-1
TGTGCCAGCAGCTGGAGGCCAGCTGAGGATTCACCCCTCCACTTT
CASSWRPAEDSPLHF
>.|.|TRBJ2-3|TRBV6-1
TGTGCCAGCAGTGAACGGGAAACAGGGACAGATACGCAGTATTTT
CASSERETGTDTQYF
>.|.|TRBJ2-2|TRBV7-8
TGTGCCAGCAGCTTAGGAGTGGGAGGGGGGTCCGGGGAGCTGTTTTTT
CASSLGVGGGSGELFF
>.|.|TRBJ1-1|TRBV12-5
TGTGCTAGTGGTTTGTTCGTGGGGGCGGGGGCTGAAGCTTTCTTT
CASGLFVGAGAEAFF
>TRBD1|.|TRBJ2-5|TRBV19
TGTGCCTCCAGACAGGGTGGTGAGACCCAGTACTTC
CASRQGGETQYF
>TRBD2|.|TRBJ2-1|TRBV25-1
TGTGCCAGCAGTTCCCGGACTAGCGGGGCTTACAATGAGCAGTTCTTC
CASSSRTSGAYNEQFF
>.|.|TRBJ1-2|TRBV2
TGTGCCAGGAGAGGATCCGCGGGCTATGGCTACACCTTC
CARRGSAGYGYTF
>.|.|TRBJ1-1|TRBV18
TGTGCCAGCTCAGACTTCATTGAAGCTTTCTTT
CASSDFIEAFF